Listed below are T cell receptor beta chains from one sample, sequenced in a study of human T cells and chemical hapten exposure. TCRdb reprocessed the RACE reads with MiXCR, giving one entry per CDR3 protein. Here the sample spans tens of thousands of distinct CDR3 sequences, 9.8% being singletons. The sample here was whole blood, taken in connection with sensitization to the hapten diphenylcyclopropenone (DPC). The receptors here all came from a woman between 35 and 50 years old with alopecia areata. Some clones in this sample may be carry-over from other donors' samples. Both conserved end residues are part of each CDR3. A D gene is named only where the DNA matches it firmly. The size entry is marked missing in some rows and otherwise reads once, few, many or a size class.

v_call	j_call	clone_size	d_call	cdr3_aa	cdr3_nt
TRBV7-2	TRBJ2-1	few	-	CASSLGAGFRDEQFF	TGTGCCAGCAGCTTAGGCGCGGGATTTAGGGATGAGCAGTTCTTC
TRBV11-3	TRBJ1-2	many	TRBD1	CASSRLTGPYGYTF	TGTGCCAGCAGCCGGCTGACAGGGCCCTATGGCTACACCTTC
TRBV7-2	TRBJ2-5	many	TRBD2	CASSDIAGAGETQYF	TGTGCCAGCAGCGATATAGCGGGGGCGGGGGAGACCCAGTACTTC
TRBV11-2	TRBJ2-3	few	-	CASSWGSSTQYF	TGTGCCAGCAGCTGGGGGTCTAGTACGCAGTATTTT
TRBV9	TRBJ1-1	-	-	CASSEGQNTEAFF	TGTGCCAGCAGCGAGGGACAGAACACTGAAGCTTTCTTT
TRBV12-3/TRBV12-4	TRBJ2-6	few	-	CASSPPRDISGANVLTF	TGTGCCAGCAGTCCGCCCAGGGACATCTCTGGGGCCAACGTCCTGACTTTC
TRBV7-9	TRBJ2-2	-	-	CASSLNPRGPNTGELFF	TGTGCCAGCAGCTTAAATCCCCGGGGGCCGAACACCGGGGAGCTGTTTTTT
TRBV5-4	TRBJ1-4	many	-	CASSGTTGRNEKLFF	TGTGCCAGCAGCGGAACGACAGGAAGGAATGAAAAACTGTTTTTT
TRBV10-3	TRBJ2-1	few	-	CAISGGLTYNEQFF	TGTGCCATCAGTGGGGGGCTTACCTACAATGAGCAGTTCTTC
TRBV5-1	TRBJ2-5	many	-	CASNRRGLQETQYF	TGCGCCAGCAACCGAAGGGGGTTACAAGAGACCCAGTACTTC
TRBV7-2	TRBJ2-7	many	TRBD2	CASSLTRTSGTYEQYF	TGTGCCAGCAGCTTGACGAGGACTAGCGGTACCTACGAGCAGTACTTC
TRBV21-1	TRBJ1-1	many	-	CASSKESAQKTPEAFF	TGTGCCAGCAGCAAAGAAAGTGCCCAAAAGACCCCTGAAGCTTTCTTT
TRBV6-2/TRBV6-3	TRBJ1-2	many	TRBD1	CASCRGQNSNYGYTF	TGTGCCAGCTGCAGGGGGCAAAATTCTAACTATGGCTACACCTTC
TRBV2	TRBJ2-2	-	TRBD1	CASRTGGAFTGELFF	TGTGCCAGCAGAACAGGGGGCGCATTCACCGGGGAGCTGTTTTTT
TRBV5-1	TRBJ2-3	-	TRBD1	CASSREGTGKTDTQYF	TGCGCCAGCAGCCGGGAAGGGACAGGGAAGACAGATACGCAGTATTTT
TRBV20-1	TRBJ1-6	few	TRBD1	CSARTGGGNSPLHF	TGCAGTGCTAGAACAGGGGGCGGCAATTCACCCCTCCACTTT
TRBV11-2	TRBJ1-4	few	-	CASSYYRNEKLFF	TGTGCCAGCAGCTATTACAGGAATGAAAAACTGTTTTTT
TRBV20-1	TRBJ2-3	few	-	CSARGRTEYSTDTQYF	TGCAGTGCTAGAGGGAGGACAGAGTATAGCACAGATACGCAGTATTTT
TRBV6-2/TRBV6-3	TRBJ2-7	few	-	CASSRAVYEQYF	TGTGCCAGCAGTCGGGCTGTTTACGAGCAGTACTTC
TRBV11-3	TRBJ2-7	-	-	CASSSGTGYEQYF	TGTGCCAGCAGCTCTGGGACTGGTTACGAGCAGTACTTC
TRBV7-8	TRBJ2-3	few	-	CASSCCATDTQYF	TGTGCCAGCAGCTGCTGCGCCACAGATACGCAGTATTTT
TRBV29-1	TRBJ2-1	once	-	CSVETRRDNEQFF	TGCAGCGTGGAGACGCGGAGGGACAATGAGCAGTTCTTC
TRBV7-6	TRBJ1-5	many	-	CASSLGGDQPQHF	TGTGCCAGCAGCTTAGGGGGGGATCAGCCCCAGCATTTT
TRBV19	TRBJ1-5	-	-	CASSKGFLGVQPQHF	TGTGCCAGTAGTAAGGGTTTCCTCGGGGTGCAGCCCCAGCATTTT
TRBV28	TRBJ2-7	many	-	CASSWLTGEQYF	TGTGCCAGCAGCTGGCTTACCGGCGAGCAGTACTTC
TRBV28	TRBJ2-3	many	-	CASSFRGSTDTQYF	TGTGCCAGCAGTTTTAGGGGTAGCACAGATACGCAGTATTTT
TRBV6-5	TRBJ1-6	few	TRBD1	CVSSYSKLTGGHNSPLHF	TGTGTCAGCAGTTACTCGAAATTAACAGGGGGACATAATTCACCCCTCCACTTT
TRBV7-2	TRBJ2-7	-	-	CASSFRTGISYEQYF	TGTGCCAGCAGCTTTCGTACAGGGATTTCCTACGAGCAGTACTTC
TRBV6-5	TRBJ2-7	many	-	CASSYSRGEYEQYF	TGTGCCAGCAGTTACTCGAGAGGAGAATACGAGCAGTACTTC
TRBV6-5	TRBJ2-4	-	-	CASSYSVASGYIQYF	TGTGCCAGCAGTTACTCGGTGGCAAGCGGGTACATTCAGTACTTC
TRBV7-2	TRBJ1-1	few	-	CASSYPRDPLSLAEAFF	TGTGCCAGCAGCTACCCCAGGGATCCTTTGTCCTTAGCTGAAGCTTTCTTT
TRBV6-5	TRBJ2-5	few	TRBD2	CASSPRLAGGETQYF	TGTGCCAGCAGCCCCCGACTAGCGGGGGGTGAGACCCAGTACTTC
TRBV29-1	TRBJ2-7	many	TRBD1	CSVPTGQSREQYF	TGCAGCGTACCGACAGGGCAGAGCCGCGAGCAGTACTTC
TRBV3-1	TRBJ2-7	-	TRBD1	CASSPWTGVSYEQYF	TGTGCCAGCAGCCCATGGACAGGGGTCTCCTACGAGCAGTACTTC
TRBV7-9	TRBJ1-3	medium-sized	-	CASSDSDPQSGNTIYF	TGTGCCAGCAGCGATAGCGACCCACAGTCTGGAAACACCATATATTTT
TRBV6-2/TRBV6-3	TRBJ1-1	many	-	CASSYSWVGYEGDTEAFF	TGTGCCAGCAGTTACTCGTGGGTAGGCTACGAAGGGGACACTGAAGCTTTCTTT
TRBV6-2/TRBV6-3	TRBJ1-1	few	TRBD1	CASSYSIIAGGKTEAFF	TGTGCCAGCAGTTACTCGATAATAGCAGGGGGCAAAACTGAAGCTTTCTTT
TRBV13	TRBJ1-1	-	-	CASSLRPLRGAFF	TGTGCCAGCAGCTTAAGGCCGCTTCGAGGAGCTTTCTTT
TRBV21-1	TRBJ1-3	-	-	CASSKEVEGATSGNTIYF	TGTGCCAGCAGCAAAGAGGTAGAGGGGGCGACCTCTGGAAACACCATATATTTT
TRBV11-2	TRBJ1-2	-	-	CASSVDGLYGYTF	TGTGCCAGCAGCGTCGACGGACTCTATGGCTACACCTTC
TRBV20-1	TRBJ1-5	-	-	CSASVGDRGLYSIQPQHF	TGCAGTGCTAGTGTGGGTGATAGGGGCCTCTATAGCATTCAGCCCCAGCATTTT
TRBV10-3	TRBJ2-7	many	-	CAISDPYEQYF	TGTGCCATCAGTGACCCCTACGAGCAGTACTTC